Below are 25 T cell receptor beta chains sequenced from a single sample in a study of T cells of healthy individuals. Each CDR3 protein gets one entry after TCRdb re-called the 5' RACE reads with MiXCR. The sample yields 85,000 to 100,000 distinct CDR3 sequences, 17% seen once. The receptors stem from a human donor in good health.

This clonotype was picked up many times. The rearrangement links TRBV19 to TRBJ2-2, with D perhaps matching TRBD1 (6 bases). From germline, CDR1 is LNHDA and CDR2 SQIVND (reference sequence). V was clipped by 5 bases and J by 4 bases, with 14 bases between them. The CDR3 has 15 residues. The CDR3 DNA is TGTGCCAGTAGTCCCCGGGACATTGGCACCGGGGAGCTGTTTTTT. Protein product: CASSPRDIGTGELFF.

V and J are TRBV12-3 or TRBV12-4 and TRBJ2-2; possible D gene TRBD2, 5 bases. Trimming removed 5 bases at V and 6 bases at J, with 10 bases between. This CDR3 region has 13 residues. CDR3 nucleotides: TGTGCCAGCAGTCAAACTAGGGCCGGGGAGCTGTTTTTT. Protein product: CASSQTRAGELFF.

The CDR3 sequence: CSVRDSSNSPLHF. The CDR3 DNA reads as TGCAGCGTCCGGGACTCCAGTAATTCACCCCTCCACTTT. This chain uses TRBV29-1 with TRBJ1-6; D is possibly TRBD1 (5 bases). The CDR3 is 13 amino acids. The ends were cut back, 6 bases at V and 6 bases at J, with 12 bases in the middle. CDR1 and CDR2 from the germline V gene are SQVTM and ANQGSEA.

This clonotype came up a few times. The rearrangement links TRBV20-1 to TRBJ1-5; 8 bases fit TRBD1. Germline V CDR1 and CDR2: DFQATT, SNEGSKA (reference sequence). V was clipped by 3 bases and J by 2 bases; unmatched bases: 6. The CDR3 is made up of 15 amino acids. The CDR3 region is CSARIPGQGNQPQHF. The CDR3 region has the DNA TGCAGTGCTAGGATACCGGGACAGGGCAATCAGCCCCAGCATTTT.

J is TRBJ2-3 and V is TRBV20-1; a weak D match, TRBD2 (5 bases). Trimming pared 5 bases from V and 6 bases from J, leaving 24 bases between. CDR3 size: 16 residues. Germline values: CDR1 DFQATT, CDR2 SNEGSKA (reference sequence). The CDR3 sequence: CSAASHAGPLRDTQYF. CDR3 bases: TGCAGTGCTGCCTCTCATGCGGGCCCCCTGAGGGATACGCAGTATTTT.

The CDR3 DNA reads TGTGCCATCAGTGAGTCGACGGGCAGGGGAGGTGAAAAACTGTTTTTT. This gives the protein CAISESTGRGGEKLFF. This chain links TRBV10-3 with TRBJ1-4, with a possible D match to TRBD1 (6 bases). V lost 0 bases, J lost 7 bases, and 15 bases lay in between. The CDR3 consists of 16 residues. CDR1 and CDR2 (germline): ENHRY, SYGVKD.

This clonotype was counted only a few times. This sequence joins TRBV5-1 and TRBJ2-7, with 8 nucleotides matching TRBD1. This CDR3 region has 15 residues. Losses at the gene ends were 4 bases for V and 4 bases for J; bases not matched to a gene: 10. Germline V lookup: CDR1 SGHRS, CDR2 YFSETQ. The CDR3 spells CASSRSGTGLYEQYF. The CDR3 coding sequence is TGCGCCAGCAGCCGTTCCGGGACAGGATTATACGAGCAGTACTTC.

This clonotype was seen many times. The chain employs TRBV29-1 and TRBJ2-1; TRBD2 agrees at 9 bases. This CDR3 region has 15 residues. Germline CDR1 and CDR2: SQVTM and ANQGSEA. The junction had 8 bases not matched to a gene; V was cut back by 3 bases and J by 5 bases. The CDR3 protein is CSVDDGRGGHNEQFF. Written as DNA, the CDR3 is TGCAGCGTTGACGATGGGCGGGGGGGCCACAATGAGCAGTTCTTC.

The table lists this clonotype with many counts. This chain connects TRBV18 to TRBJ1-5; D perhaps matches TRBD1 (5 bases). This CDR3 has 14 residues. V gave up 2 bases and J gave up 4 bases, with 9 bases separating them. Germline V gene data show CDR1 as KGHSH and CDR2 as LQKENI. The CDR3 here is CASSPGHLNQPQHF. The CDR3 DNA follows: TGTGCCAGCTCACCAGGACACCTAAATCAGCCCCAGCATTTT. Full variable domain (rest looked up from reference TRBV18 and TRBJ1-5): NAGVMQNPRHLVRRRGQEARLRCSPMKGHSHVYWYRQLPEEGLKFMVYLQKENIIDESGMPKERFSAEFPKEGPSILRIQQVVRGDSAAYFCASSPGHLNQPQHFGDGTRLSIL.

This clonotype was detected a few times. V is TRBV11-2 and J is TRBJ2-1, with D possibly being TRBD1 (5 bases). With 3 bases removed from V and 6 bases from J, the gap between germline ends came to 15 bases. The CDR3 is 15 amino acids. Germline V CDR1 and CDR2: SGHAT, FQNNGV. The DNA for the CDR3 is TGTGCCAGCAGCTTTAGCAGGGCCCTGGGCAATGAGCAGTTCTTC. Its protein product is CASSFSRALGNEQFF.

The J gene is TRBJ2-4, the V gene TRBV20-1; 8 nucleotides line up with TRBD1. This CDR3 spans 13 amino acids. Germline assignment: CDR1 DFQATT and CDR2 SNEGSKA (reference sequence). The V gene end was trimmed by 3 bases and the J gene end by 4 bases; junction bases not matched to a gene: 2. The CDR3 here is CSARDREKNIQYF. For the CDR3, the DNA is TGCAGTGCTAGGGACAGGGAGAAAAACATTCAGTACTTC.

The CDR3 loop reads CASSRKDRDGNTIYF. In nucleotides, the CDR3 is TGCGCCAGCAGCAGAAAGGACAGGGATGGAAACACCATATATTTT. This chain uses TRBV4-1 with TRBJ1-3; 8 nucleotides agree with TRBD1. Per the germline V gene, CDR1 is MGHRA and CDR2 is YSYEKL. V was clipped by 5 bases and J by 3 bases; unmatched bases: 6. The CDR3 covers 15 residues.

The chain joins TRBV6-1 to TRBJ1-5; possibly TRBD1 for D (6 bases). The CDR3 extends over 15 amino acids. V lost 6 bases, J lost 2 bases, and 14 bases lay in between. Germline V gene lookup returns CDR1 MNHNS and CDR2 SASEGT. CDR3 nucleotide sequence: TGTGCCAGCAGCGTAACCAGGGGCGGCAATCAGCCCCAGCATTTT. Protein: CASSVTRGGNQPQHF.

This clonotype was recorded many times. The chain uses TRBV28 and TRBJ2-3, with D perhaps assigned TRBD1 or TRBD2 (5 bases each). CDR3 length: 15 residues. Trimming removed 5 bases from V and 2 bases from J, with 14 bases in between. Looked up from germline, CDR1 is MDHEN and CDR2 is SYDVKM. The CDR3 spells CASSPSPGTTDTQYF. As DNA, the CDR3 is TGTGCCAGCAGTCCTTCGCCGGGGACCACAGATACGCAGTATTTT.

The sample holds a few counts of this clonotype. The V gene is TRBV6-2 or TRBV6-3, the J gene TRBJ1-1; 7 bases fit TRBD1. The CDR3 extends over 14 amino acids. V lost 5 bases, J lost 4 bases, and 7 bases stayed unmatched. CDR1 is MNHEY and CDR2 is SVGEGT in the germline V gene. This chain's CDR3 is CASSLVAGGTEAFF. The CDR3 nucleotides are TGTGCCAGCAGTCTCGTGGCAGGGGGCACTGAAGCTTTCTTT.

There are a few counts of this clonotype. The chain recombines TRBV4-3 with TRBJ2-1; 12 nucleotides match TRBD2. V was pared by 4 bases and J by 9 bases, with 10 bases of the junction left unmatched. CDR3 length: 16 residues. Looked up from germline, CDR1 is LGHNA and CDR2 is YSLEER. This CDR3 reads CASSPPGLAGSGEQFF. As DNA, the CDR3 is TGCGCCAGCAGCCCTCCGGGACTAGCGGGTTCTGGTGAGCAGTTCTTC.

This clonotype showed up just a few times. The chain joins TRBV20-1 to TRBJ1-6, with a weak D call TRBD1 (6 bases). CDR3 length: 13 residues. Germline CDR1 is DFQATT and CDR2 is SNEGSKA (reference sequence). V was trimmed by 5 bases and J by 9 bases, leaving 14 bases between them. The CDR3 DNA follows: TGCAGTGCTGTGCGGGGGGCCGGTTCACCCCTCCACTTT. Its protein product is CSAVRGAGSPLHF.

This clonotype showed up just a few times. V is TRBV19 and J is TRBJ2-1, with 7 bases aligning to TRBD2. CDR1 and CDR2 from the germline V gene are LNHDA and SQIVND (reference sequence). CDR3 length: 16 residues. Trimming at V came to 3 bases and at J to 1 base, leaving 6 bases not matched to a gene. This CDR3 is CASSMGGSGSYNEQFF. The CDR3 DNA reads TGTGCCAGTAGTATGGGGGGGAGTGGGTCCTACAATGAGCAGTTCTTC. The complete variable domain, with remaining parts taken from reference TRBV19 and TRBJ2-1, reads DGGITQSPKYLFRKEGQNVTLSCEQNLNHDAMYWYRQDPGQGLRLIYYSQIVNDFQKGDIAEGYSVSREKKESFPLTVTSAQKNPTAFYLCASSMGGSGSYNEQFFGPGTRLTVL.

This clonotype was seen a few times. The chain carries TRBV7-3 and TRBJ2-5, with TRBD2 matching over 14 bases. CDR1 and CDR2 from the germline V gene are SGHTA and FQGTGA. This CDR3 region has 17 residues. With 5 bases clipped from V and 4 bases from J, the junction kept 9 bases outside the gene matches. Written as DNA, the CDR3 is TGTGCCAGCAGCAGGGGACTAGCGGGAGAAAGGAGAGAGACCCAGTACTTC. Translated: CASSRGLAGERRETQYF.

The chain employs TRBV14 and TRBJ2-4; TRBD1 is a possible D gene (5 bases). The CDR3 contains 12 residues. CDR1 SGHDN and CDR2 FVKESK come from the germline V gene. Between the trimmed V and J ends, which lost 3 bases and 8 bases, there was a span of 8 bases. CDR3 sequence: CASSHRDDIQYF. The CDR3 coding sequence is TGTGCCAGCAGCCACAGGGATGACATTCAGTACTTC.

The chain carries TRBV6-2 or TRBV6-3 and TRBJ2-3; either TRBD1 or TRBD2 may fit D (6 bases each). In germline, CDR1 is MNHEY, CDR2 SVGEGT. The V end was cut by 0 bases, the J end by 1 base, with 11 bases between. The CDR3 runs 16 residues. As DNA, the CDR3 is TGTGCCAGCAGTTACTCCGGGGGCGCGGGCACAGATACGCAGTATTTT. Its translation: CASSYSGGAGTDTQYF.

This clonotype was recorded many times. V usage is TRBV14 and J usage is TRBJ1-4, with D possibly being TRBD1 (6 bases). The CDR3 spans 16 residues. Trimming removed 0 bases from V and 4 bases from J, with 12 bases in between. CDR1 is SGHDN, CDR2 FVKESK, per germline. Here the CDR3 reads CASSQDLTDSNEKLFF. The CDR3 nucleotides read TGTGCCAGCAGCCAAGATTTAACGGACAGTAATGAAAAACTGTTTTTT.

This clonotype appeared a few times. The chain uses TRBV28 and TRBJ2-1, with 9 bases identical to TRBD1. The CDR3 is made up of 14 amino acids. V trimming: 5 bases; J trimming: 8 bases; junction bases outside the gene matches: 7. Germline CDR1 MDHEN, CDR2 SYDVKM. CDR3 protein: CASSPGTGRHEQFF. CDR3 sequence (DNA): TGTGCCAGCAGTCCCGGGACAGGGCGACATGAGCAGTTCTTC.

This clonotype was counted at least ten times. The CDR3 DNA reads TGCAGTTGCCAACAGGGTTCCTTAGTCGAAACGGGAGATACGCAGTATTTT. Residues: CSCQQGSLVETGDTQYF. The chain couples TRBV20-1 to TRBJ2-3; maybe TRBD1 (6 bases). Trimming shortened V by 8 bases and J by 5 bases, and 29 bases separated the two germline ends. This CDR3 contains 17 residues. Germline V CDR1 and CDR2: DFQATT, SNEGSKA (reference sequence).

This clonotype appeared a few times. The chain carries TRBV20-1 and TRBJ2-3, with 7 bases matching TRBD2. This CDR3 is built from 15 residues. The trim removed 4 bases at V and 5 bases at J, leaving 12 bases unmatched. CDR1 is DFQATT, CDR2 SNEGSKA, per germline (reference sequence). The CDR3 region is CSAIPGLSPGDTQYF. The CDR3 nucleotides are TGCAGTGCTATTCCGGGACTATCCCCCGGAGATACGCAGTATTTT.